A single sample is the source of the 5 T cell receptor beta chains below, sequenced in a study of CD8+CD57+ T cells in acquired aplastic anemia. The use of genomic DNA as template underpinned the TCR beta VDJ and CDR3 profiling. Each CDR3 protein gets one entry after TCRdb re-called the reads with MiXCR. The top ten hold 3% to 4.5% of the sample, which has approximately 380,000 distinct CDR3 sequences, around 68% seen once. The specimen sequenced was sorted CD4+, CD8+, or CD8+CD57+ T cells (not recorded which) from PBMCs. Receptor source: a human donor in good health, serving as a control.

V usage is TRBV7-8 and J usage is TRBJ2-7; 7 positions agree with TRBD1. The CDR3 runs 14 residues. Germline V gives CDR1 SGHVS, CDR2 FQNEAQ. J gave up 4 bases and V 5 bases, and 8 bases lay outside the gene matches. As DNA, the CDR3 is TGTGCCAGCAGCAAAGCAGGGGGACAGTACGAGCAGTACTTC. Residues: CASSKAGGQYEQYF.

This clonotype has just one count. Possible read error: a much larger clone is one base away. The V gene is TRBV7-2, the J gene TRBJ2-5; 8 positions match TRBD2. V gave up 3 bases and J gave up 5 bases; unmatched junction bases: 8. This CDR3 has 15 residues. Germline CDR1 is SGHTA and CDR2 is FQGNSA. As DNA, the CDR3 is TGTGCCAGCAGCTTTCCCTTTAGCGGGGATGAGACCCAGTACTTC. It is translated as CASSFPFSGDETQYF.

This clonotype was found many times. The gene calls are TRBV5-8 and TRBJ1-6; no definite D call. Per the germline V gene, CDR1 is SGHTS and CDR2 is YDEGEE. With 2 bases removed from V and 7 bases from J, the gap between germline ends came to 16 bases. The CDR3 covers 16 residues. CDR3 loop: CASSLSQGGPNSPLHF. The CDR3 region has the DNA TGTGCCAGCAGCTTATCACAAGGAGGGCCAAATTCACCCCTCCACTTT.

The chain is built from TRBV19 and TRBJ1-5, with D possibly being TRBD1 (6 bases). This CDR3 region has 14 residues. In germline, CDR1 is LNHDA, CDR2 SQIVND (reference sequence). V was cut by 11 bases and J by 3 bases, with 17 bases left in between. CDR3 nucleotide sequence: TGTGCCTCCCGGGACACGCTACTCAATCAGCCCCAGCATTTT. Translated: CASRDTLLNQPQHF.

With respect to this clonotype: A junction boundary mismatches the germline segment, possibly from a read error. The chain recombines TRBV7-9 with TRBJ1-1, with D perhaps TRBD1 (5 bases). Germline lookup yields CDR1 SEHNR and CDR2 FQNEAQ (reference sequence). This CDR3 contains 15 residues. The CDR3 protein is CASSLAVTEGKQDFF. Here the CDR3 DNA reads TGCGCCAGCAGCTTGGCGGTCACAGAGGGGAAGCAGGACTTCTTT.